Sequencing of this T cell receptor beta chain was carried out in a study of blood T cell repertoires in COVID-19 (dated by TCRdb to about 2020). Regarding the study in general: The collaborator samples originated in the United States, Italy and Spain and spanned the acute and convalescent phases of COVID-19. The prospective study material was composed of cDNA or gDNA derived from T cells, B-cell-depleted T cells, or PBMCs. Subjects who had been exposed to COVID-19, were actively infected with it, or had recovered from it provided the deeply sampled blood TCRbeta repertoires that made up the dataset. A freely available public database, intended as a resource for researchers studying the immune response to SARS-CoV-2, is where the repertoires were released. Samples were obtained from the ongoing ImmuneRACE study (first 160 participants) and from 1,254 subjects provided by 6 global collaborators. The sample metadata nearly always contained a de-identified subject ID, COVID-19 status, age in years and sex. Where available, HLA class I and class II types were obtained from metadata supplied by the sample provider rather than from assay-based typing. The study at large found these results: The amount of clinical and demographic metadata varied by source and participant and was provided uncurated.

In Seattle, one collaborating source enrolled patients while the infection was active and tracked those patients longitudinally over the course of disease. Collaborating institutions collected whole blood in K2EDTA tubes following their own protocols. Collaborator samples were shipped for TCRbeta analysis as frozen whole blood, isolated PBMCs, or DNA extracted from either sample type. The CDR3 has 17 amino acids, counting the end cysteine and phenylalanine. Of all the DNA, just the CDR3 is kept, 51 bases in frame from base 1. The germline V gene (reference sequence) provides CDR1 SEHNR and CDR2 FQNEAQ. V loses 4 bases at its end and J loses 1 base; junction bases beyond the gene matches: 8. Concerning this clone: The specificity of this receptor is unknown. Base qualities are not at hand, and no much larger clone is one base apart.

TCRbeta CDR3 regions were amplified from genomic DNA using the immunoSEQ Assay, a bias-controlled multiplex PCR. On the study's bioinformatics: The number of nucleated cells in each sample was estimated by amplification of reference gene primers within the assay. Sequence reads were collapsed and filtered to measure the absolute abundance of every unique TCRbeta CDR3 rearrangement. Productive Simpson clonality was computed per sample as the square root of Simpson's diversity index over productive rearrangements. As stored in TCRdb, this immuneACCESS dataset retains in-frame rearrangements with V and J assigned. A fraction of the clones does not appear; measured against another copy, unresolved V genes explain less than half of the discrepancy, and the remainder lacks a known reason. V, J and clone size were drawn from that table, and D and trimming were deduced from the DNA. The sample yields 170,000 or so clones; 75% to 90% were counted once. Clones ranked in the top ten supply 6% to 8% of the sample.

Sequenced: peripheral blood. This clonotype was sampled from a woman aged 65 to 85 with COVID-19, enrolled during active disease. Recombination joined TRBV7-9 with TRBJ2-2; 8 bases in the junction line up with TRBD1. The sequence in DNA is TGTGCCAGCAGCTCCCGTTCGACAGGGGTGAACACCGGGGAGCTGTTTTTT. This encodes CASSSRSTGVNTGELFF. The CDR3 plus the reference TRBV7-9 and TRBJ2-2 genes for the other parts give the full variable domain: DTGVSQNPRHKITKRGQNVTFRCDPISEHNRLYWYRQTLGQGPEFLTYFQNEAQLEKSRLLSDRFSAERPKGSFSTLEIQRTEQGDSAMYLCASSSRSTGVNTGELFFGEGSRLTVL.